This record covers a single T cell receptor (beta chain). The antigen is not known. Each donor gave 9 to 10 milliliters of peripheral blood. Per sample, a minimum of 7 million PBMCs were isolated. This entry comes from a study of blood T cells in healthy people across ages. Study-level results: The unsorted PBMCs prevented any conclusive comparison of naive versus antigen-experienced cells. Roughly linearly, TCR beta diversity per million T cells fell as age increased.

Germline values: CDR1 DFQATT, CDR2 SNEGSKA (reference sequence). The CDR3 has 16 residues. V lost 4 bases, J lost 2 bases, and 5 bases stayed unmatched. A second about 7 to 11 cycle PCR used barcoded and J-beta primers. Using its own MiXCR run on the 5' RACE reads, TCRdb lists one record per CDR3 protein. This table holds more than 1,400,000 distinct CDR3 sequences, 35% to 45% found once. Sample: blood. The chain recombines TRBV20-1 with TRBJ2-3; the match to TRBD2 covers 14 bases. The clonotype originates from a woman aged 18 to 35 in good health. The CDR3 nucleotides read TGCAGTGCTAAGGGGACTAGCGGGGGAACCACAGATACGCAGTATTTT. Residues: CSAKGTSGGTTDTQYF.